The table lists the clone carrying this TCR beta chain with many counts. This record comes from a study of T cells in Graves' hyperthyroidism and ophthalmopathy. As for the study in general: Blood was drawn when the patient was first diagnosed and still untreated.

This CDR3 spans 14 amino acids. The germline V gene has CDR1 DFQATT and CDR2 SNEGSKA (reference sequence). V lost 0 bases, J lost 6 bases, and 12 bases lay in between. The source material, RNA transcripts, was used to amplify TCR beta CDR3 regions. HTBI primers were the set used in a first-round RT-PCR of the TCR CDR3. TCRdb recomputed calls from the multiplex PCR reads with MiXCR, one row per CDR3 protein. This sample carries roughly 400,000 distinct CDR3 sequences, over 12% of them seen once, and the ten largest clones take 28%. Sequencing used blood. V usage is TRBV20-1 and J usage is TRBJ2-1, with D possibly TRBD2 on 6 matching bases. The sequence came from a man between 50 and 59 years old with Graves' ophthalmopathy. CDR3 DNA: TGCAGTGCTAGAGATTTTGGACTATCCAATGAGCAGTTCTTC. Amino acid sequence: CSARDFGLSNEQFF.